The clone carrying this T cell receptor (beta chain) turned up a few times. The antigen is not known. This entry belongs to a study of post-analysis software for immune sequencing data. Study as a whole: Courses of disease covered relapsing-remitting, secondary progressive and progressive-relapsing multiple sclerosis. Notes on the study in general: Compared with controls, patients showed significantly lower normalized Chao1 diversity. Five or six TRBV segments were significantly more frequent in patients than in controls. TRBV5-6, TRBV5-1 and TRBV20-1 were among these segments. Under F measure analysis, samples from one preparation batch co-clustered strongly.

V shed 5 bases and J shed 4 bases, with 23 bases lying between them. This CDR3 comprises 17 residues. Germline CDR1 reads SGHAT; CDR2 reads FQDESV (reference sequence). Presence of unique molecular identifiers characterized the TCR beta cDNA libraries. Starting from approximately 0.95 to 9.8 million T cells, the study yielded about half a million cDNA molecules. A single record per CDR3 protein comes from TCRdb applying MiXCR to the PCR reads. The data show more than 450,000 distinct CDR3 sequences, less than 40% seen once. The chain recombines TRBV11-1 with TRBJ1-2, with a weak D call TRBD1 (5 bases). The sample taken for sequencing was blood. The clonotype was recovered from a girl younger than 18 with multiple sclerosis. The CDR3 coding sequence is TGTGCCAGCAGCGCCGGGGCGGGCAGCAGAAGCTGCTATGGCTACACCTTC. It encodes CASSAGAGSRSCYGYTF. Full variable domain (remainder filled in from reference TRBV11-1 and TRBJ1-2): EAEVAQSPRYKITEKSQAVAFWCDPISGHATLYWYRQILGQGPELLVQFQDESVVDDSQLPKDRFSAERLKGVDSTLKIQPAELGDSAMYLCASSAGAGSRSCYGYTFGSGTRLTVV.